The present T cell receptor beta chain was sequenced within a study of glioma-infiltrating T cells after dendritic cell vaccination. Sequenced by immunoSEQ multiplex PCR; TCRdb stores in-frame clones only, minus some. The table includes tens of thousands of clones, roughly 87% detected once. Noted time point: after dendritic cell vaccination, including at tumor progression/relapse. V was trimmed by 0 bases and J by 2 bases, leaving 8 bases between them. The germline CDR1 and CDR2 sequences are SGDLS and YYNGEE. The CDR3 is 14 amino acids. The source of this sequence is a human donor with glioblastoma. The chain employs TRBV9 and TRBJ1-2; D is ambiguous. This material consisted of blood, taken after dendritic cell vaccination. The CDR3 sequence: CASSVAGTNYGYTF. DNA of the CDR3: TGTGCCAGCAGCGTAGCAGGCACGAACTATGGCTACACCTTC.